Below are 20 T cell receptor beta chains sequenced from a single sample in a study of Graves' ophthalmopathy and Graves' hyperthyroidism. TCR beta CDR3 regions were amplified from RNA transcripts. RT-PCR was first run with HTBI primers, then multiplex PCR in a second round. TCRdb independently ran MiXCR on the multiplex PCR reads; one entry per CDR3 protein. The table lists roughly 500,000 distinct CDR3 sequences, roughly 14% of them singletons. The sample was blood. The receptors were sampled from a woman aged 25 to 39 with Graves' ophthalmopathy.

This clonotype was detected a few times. The CDR3 DNA follows: TGTGCCAGCAGCTTGGGACAGGGCTTTTTCGGGACCCACAGCGAGCAGTACTTC. Translating gives CASSLGQGFFGTHSEQYF. V usage is TRBV11-2 and J usage is TRBJ2-7, with 9 bases identical to TRBD1. J gave up 6 bases and V 3 bases, and 18 bases lay outside the gene matches. Germline V CDR1 and CDR2: SGHAT, FQNNGV. This CDR3 spans 18 amino acids.

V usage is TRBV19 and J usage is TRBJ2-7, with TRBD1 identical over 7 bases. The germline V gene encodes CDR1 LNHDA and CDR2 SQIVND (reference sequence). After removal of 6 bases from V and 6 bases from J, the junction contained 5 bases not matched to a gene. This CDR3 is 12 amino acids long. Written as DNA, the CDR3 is TGTGCCAGTAGGCCGTCAGGGGGCGAGCAGTACTTC. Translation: CASRPSGGEQYF.

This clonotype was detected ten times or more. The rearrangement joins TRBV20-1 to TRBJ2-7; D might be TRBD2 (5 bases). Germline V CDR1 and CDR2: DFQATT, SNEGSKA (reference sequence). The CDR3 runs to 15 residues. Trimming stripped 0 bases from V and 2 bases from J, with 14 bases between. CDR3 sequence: CSARDPADYTYEQYF. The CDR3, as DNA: TGCAGTGCTAGAGACCCCGCCGACTACACCTACGAGCAGTACTTC.

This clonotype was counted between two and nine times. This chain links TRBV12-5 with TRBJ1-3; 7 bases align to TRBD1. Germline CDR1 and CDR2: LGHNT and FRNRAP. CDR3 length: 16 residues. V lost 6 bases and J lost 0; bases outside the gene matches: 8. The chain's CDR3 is CASGLGQVFSGNTIYF. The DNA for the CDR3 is TGTGCTAGTGGCCTCGGACAGGTTTTCTCTGGAAACACCATATATTTT.

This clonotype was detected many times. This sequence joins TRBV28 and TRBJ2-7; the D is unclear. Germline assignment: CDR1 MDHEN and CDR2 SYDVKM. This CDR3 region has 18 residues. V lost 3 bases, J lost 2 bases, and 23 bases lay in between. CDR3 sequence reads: CASSFTPGDASPPYEQYF. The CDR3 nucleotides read TGTGCCAGCAGTTTTACCCCCGGCGACGCCTCTCCCCCCTACGAGCAGTACTTC.

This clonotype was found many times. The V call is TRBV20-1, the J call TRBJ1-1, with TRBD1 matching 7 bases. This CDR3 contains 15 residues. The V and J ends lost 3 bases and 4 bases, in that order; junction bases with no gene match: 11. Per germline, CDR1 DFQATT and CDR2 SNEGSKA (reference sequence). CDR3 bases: TGCAGTGCTAGGGAAGATGACAGGGCGGGCACTGAAGCTTTCTTT. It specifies CSAREDDRAGTEAFF.

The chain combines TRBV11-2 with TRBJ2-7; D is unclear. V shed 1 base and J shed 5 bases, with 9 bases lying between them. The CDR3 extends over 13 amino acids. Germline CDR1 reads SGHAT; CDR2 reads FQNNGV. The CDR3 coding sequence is TGTGCCAGCAGCTTAGTAGGGCAGAACGAGCAGTACTTC. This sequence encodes CASSLVGQNEQYF. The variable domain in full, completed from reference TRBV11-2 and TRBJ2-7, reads EAGVAQSPRYKIIEKRQSVAFWCNPISGHATLYWYQQILGQGPKLLIQFQNNGVVDDSQLPKDRFSAERLKGVDSTLKIQPAKLEDSAVYLCASSLVGQNEQYFGPGTRLTVT.

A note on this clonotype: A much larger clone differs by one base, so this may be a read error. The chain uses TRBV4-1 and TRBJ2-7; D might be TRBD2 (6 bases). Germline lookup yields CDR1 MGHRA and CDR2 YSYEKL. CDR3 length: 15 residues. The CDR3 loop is CASSHFPGVSYEQCF. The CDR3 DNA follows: TGCGCCAGCAGCCATTTCCCGGGAGTCTCCTACGAGCAGTGCTTC.

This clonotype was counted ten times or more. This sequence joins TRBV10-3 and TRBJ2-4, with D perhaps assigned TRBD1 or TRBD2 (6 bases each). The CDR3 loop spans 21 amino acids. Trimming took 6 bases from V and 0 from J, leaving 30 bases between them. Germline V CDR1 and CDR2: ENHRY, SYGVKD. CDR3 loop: CAISPAAAGAPGGLAKNIQYF. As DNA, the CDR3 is TGTGCCATCAGCCCAGCGGCGGCAGGGGCGCCCGGGGGTCTAGCCAAAAACATTCAGTACTTC.

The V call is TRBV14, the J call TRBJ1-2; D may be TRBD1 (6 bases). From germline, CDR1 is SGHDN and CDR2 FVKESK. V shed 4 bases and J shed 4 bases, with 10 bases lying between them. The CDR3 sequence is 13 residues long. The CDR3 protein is CASSRGRGYGYTF. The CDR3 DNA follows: TGTGCCAGCAGCCGCGGCAGGGGCTATGGCTACACCTTC.

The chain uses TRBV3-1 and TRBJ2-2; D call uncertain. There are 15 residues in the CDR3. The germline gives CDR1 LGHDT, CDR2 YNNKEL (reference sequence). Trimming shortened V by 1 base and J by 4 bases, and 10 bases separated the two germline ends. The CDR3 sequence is CASSQVRLGTGELFF. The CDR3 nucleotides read TGTGCCAGCAGCCAAGTCAGGTTGGGCACCGGGGAGCTGTTTTTT.

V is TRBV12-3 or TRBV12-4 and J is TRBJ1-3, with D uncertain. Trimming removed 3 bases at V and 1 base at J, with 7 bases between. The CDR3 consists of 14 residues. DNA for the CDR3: TGTGCCAGCAGTTTTGGGCGATCTGGAAACACCATATATTTT. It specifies CASSFGRSGNTIYF.

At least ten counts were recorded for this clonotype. CDR3 sequence: CATRGFANTEAFF. CDR3 sequence (DNA): TGTGCCACCAGGGGTTTCGCGAACACTGAAGCTTTCTTT. This chain links TRBV24-1 with TRBJ1-1; D is unresolved. From germline, CDR1 is KGHDR and CDR2 SFDVKD. This CDR3 is 13 amino acids long. V was shortened by 7 bases and J by 1 base, with 9 bases between the two germline ends.

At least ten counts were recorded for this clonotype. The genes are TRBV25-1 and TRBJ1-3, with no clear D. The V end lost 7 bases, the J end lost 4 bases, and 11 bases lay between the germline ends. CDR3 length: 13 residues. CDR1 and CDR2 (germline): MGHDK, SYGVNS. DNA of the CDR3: TGTGCCAGCACTACCTCCAGGGGAAACACCATATATTTT. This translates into CASTTSRGNTIYF.

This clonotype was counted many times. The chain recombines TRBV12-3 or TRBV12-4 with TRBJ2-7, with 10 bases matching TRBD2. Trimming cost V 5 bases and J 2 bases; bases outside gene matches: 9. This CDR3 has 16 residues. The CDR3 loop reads CASSLLRTSGPYEQYF. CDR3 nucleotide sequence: TGTGCCAGCAGTCTACTCAGGACTAGCGGACCCTACGAGCAGTACTTC.

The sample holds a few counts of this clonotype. The CDR3 loop is CAWSTFPGTGATRDTQYF. CDR3 nucleotide sequence: TGTGCCTGGAGCACCTTCCCCGGGACAGGGGCGACAAGGGATACGCAGTATTTT. The gene calls are TRBV30 and TRBJ2-3, with 10 positions matching TRBD1. Germline trimming cut 3 bases from V and 6 bases from J; bases unmatched to any gene: 18. The CDR3 is 18 amino acids. Per germline, CDR1 GTSNPN and CDR2 SVGIG (reference sequence).

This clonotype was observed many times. For the CDR3, the DNA is TGTGCCAGCAGCCGGACTAGTTTTATAGAGACCCAGTACTTC. Protein: CASSRTSFIETQYF. This chain uses TRBV7-8 with TRBJ2-5; 7 bases match TRBD2. Germline CDR1 is SGHVS and CDR2 is FQNEAQ. Losses at the gene ends were 5 bases for V and 4 bases for J; bases not matched to a gene: 7. This CDR3 has 14 residues.

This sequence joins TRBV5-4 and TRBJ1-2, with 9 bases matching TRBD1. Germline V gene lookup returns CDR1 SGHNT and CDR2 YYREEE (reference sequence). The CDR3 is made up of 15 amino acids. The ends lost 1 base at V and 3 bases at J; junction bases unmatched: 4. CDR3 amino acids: CASSLRTGDYYGYTF. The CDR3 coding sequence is TGTGCCAGCAGCTTGAGGACAGGGGACTACTATGGCTACACCTTC. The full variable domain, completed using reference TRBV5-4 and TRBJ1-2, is ETGVTQSPTHLIKTRGQQVTLRCSSQSGHNTVSWYQQALGQGPQFIFQYYREEENGRGNFPPRFSGLQFPNYSSELNVNALELDDSALYLCASSLRTGDYYGYTFGSGTRLTVV.

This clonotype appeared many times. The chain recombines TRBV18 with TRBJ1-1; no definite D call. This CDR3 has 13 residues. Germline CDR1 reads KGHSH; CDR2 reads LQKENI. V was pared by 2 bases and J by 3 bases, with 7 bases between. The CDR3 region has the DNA TGTGCCAGCTCACCAAAGGGTGACACTGAAGCTTTCTTT. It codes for CASSPKGDTEAFF.

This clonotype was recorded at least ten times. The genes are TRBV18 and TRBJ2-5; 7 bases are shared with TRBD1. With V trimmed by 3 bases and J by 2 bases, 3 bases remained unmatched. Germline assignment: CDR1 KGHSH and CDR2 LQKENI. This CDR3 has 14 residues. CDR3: CASSPHRGQETQYF. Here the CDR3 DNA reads TGTGCCAGCTCACCCCACAGGGGACAAGAGACCCAGTACTTC. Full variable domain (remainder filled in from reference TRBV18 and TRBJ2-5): NAGVMQNPRHLVRRRGQEARLRCSPMKGHSHVYWYRQLPEEGLKFMVYLQKENIIDESGMPKERFSAEFPKEGPSILRIQQVVRGDSAAYFCASSPHRGQETQYFGPGTRLLVL.